Sequencing of this TCR beta chain was carried out in a study of control samples from healthy donors and cancer patients. TCRdb's table, derived via immunoSEQ multiplex PCR, lists solely in-frame clones and lacks some. Among approximately 79,000 clones listed, about nine tenths were seen once. The CDR3 spans 12 residues. The germline V and J ends were trimmed by 6 bases and 2 bases, with 4 bases remaining between them. Germline V gives CDR1 MNHEY, CDR2 SMNVEV (reference sequence). The TCR was taken from a man aged 50 or older in good health. The rearrangement uses TRBV27 and TRBJ2-2; D unresolved. The sequencing input was blood. The DNA for the CDR3 is TGTGCCAGCAGGAGTAACACCGGGGAGCTGTTTTTT. This sequence encodes CASRSNTGELFF.